The subject of this entry is one T cell receptor beta chain. The antigen is undetermined. Profiled with immunoSEQ multiplex PCR; TCRdb holds only in-frame clones, not every one. The sample carries 30,000 to 40,000 clones, 88% recorded once. These data are taken from a study of T cell responses to AZD1222 COVID-19 vaccine. The CDR3 loop spans 12 amino acids. Germline V gene lookup returns CDR1 LNHDA and CDR2 SQIVND (reference sequence). Trimming shortened V by 10 bases and J by 8 bases, and 14 bases separated the two germline ends. Findings and caveats of the study: Vaccine-associated CD4 TCRs spanned spike, dominant at 160-218 and 743-854.

This sample comprised peripheral blood, obtained 28 days after the second AZD1222 dose. J is TRBJ1-4 and V is TRBV19; D not resolved. The TCR sequence derives from an adult who received the AZD1222 COVID-19 vaccine. The CDR3 spells CATSGWPEKLFF. In DNA, the CDR3 is TGTGCCACCAGCGGTTGGCCGGAAAAACTGTTTTTT.